This T cell receptor (beta chain) appears in the sequencing data of a study of shared clonotypes between healthy human individuals. Study-wide results and limits: Sampling involved blood alone; tissue repertoires likely differ.

The protocol was immunoSEQ multiplex PCR, while the TCRdb copy is restricted to in-frame clones and leaves out a portion. This table holds about 490,000 clones, roughly 80% found once. With respect to this clone: What it recognizes is unknown.

The ends were cut back, 3 bases at V and 4 bases at J, with 10 bases in the middle. The CDR3 loop spans 13 amino acids. Per germline, CDR1 SNHLY and CDR2 FYNNEI. Every donor, a Caucasian adult, lived in Nashville, Tennessee. This sequence joins TRBV2 and TRBJ2-7, with unresolved D. This sequence was found in a woman aged 40 to 50 in good health. Some clones in this sample may be carry-over from other donors' samples. Sample: PBMCs. The CDR3 DNA follows: TGTGCCAGCAGTGAGCAGGCGAAGTACGAGCAGTACTTC. Translating gives CASSEQAKYEQYF.